This T cell receptor beta chain was sequenced during a study of T-cell memory formation after mild COVID-19. TCRdb reprocessed the 5' RACE reads with MiXCR, giving one entry per CDR3 protein. The sample contains 300,000 or so distinct CDR3 sequences, less than 20% of which appear only once. In regard to this clonotype: Its target is not known.

Whole-study findings and limits: Nothing showed for sure that second-wave clones peaking on day 37 were SARS-CoV-2 specific. Clones that contracted from day 15 to 85 had balanced CD4/CD8; later expanders were CD4+ biased. Detection of some responders pre-infection suggested pre-existing cross-reactive memory T cells participated.

The CDR3 has 14 amino acids. Germline V gene lookup returns CDR1 SGHTA and CDR2 FQGTGA. Trimming pared 1 base from V and 2 bases from J, leaving 5 bases between. The clonotype comes from a man younger than 35 who had mild COVID-19 (a few samples of this study predate the infection). Cell type and time point are not known. Input material: PBMCs or a T cell subset sorted from them (not recorded which). This sequence joins TRBV7-3 and TRBJ2-2; D is uncertain. CDR3 DNA sequence: TGTGCCAGCAGCTTAAGCAGTAACACCGGGGAGCTGTTTTTT. Encoded protein: CASSLSSNTGELFF.